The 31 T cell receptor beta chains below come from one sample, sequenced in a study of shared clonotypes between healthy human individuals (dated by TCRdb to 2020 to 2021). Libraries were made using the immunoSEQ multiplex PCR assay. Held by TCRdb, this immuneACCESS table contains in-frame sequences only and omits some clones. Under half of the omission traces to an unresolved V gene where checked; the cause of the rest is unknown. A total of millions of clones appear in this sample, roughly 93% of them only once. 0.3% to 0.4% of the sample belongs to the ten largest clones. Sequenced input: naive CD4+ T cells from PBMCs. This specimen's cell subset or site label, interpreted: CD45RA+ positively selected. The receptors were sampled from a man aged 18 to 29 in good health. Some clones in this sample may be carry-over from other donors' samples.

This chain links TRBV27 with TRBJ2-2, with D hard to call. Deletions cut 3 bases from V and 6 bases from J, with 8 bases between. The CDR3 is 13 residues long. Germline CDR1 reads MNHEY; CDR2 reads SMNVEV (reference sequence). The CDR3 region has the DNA TGTGCCAGCAGTTTCAACCCGGCCGGGGAGCTGTTTTTT. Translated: CASSFNPAGELFF.

The DNA for the CDR3 is TGTGCCAGCAGCCATAGGACTAGCGGGATAGCCTACGAGCAGTACTTC. This sequence encodes CASSHRTSGIAYEQYF. This rearrangement joins TRBV7-2 to TRBJ2-7, with TRBD2 identical over 12 bases. Trimming removed 5 bases from V and 2 bases from J; junction bases left unmatched: 7. Germline V lookup: CDR1 SGHTA, CDR2 FQGNSA. This CDR3 has 16 amino acids.

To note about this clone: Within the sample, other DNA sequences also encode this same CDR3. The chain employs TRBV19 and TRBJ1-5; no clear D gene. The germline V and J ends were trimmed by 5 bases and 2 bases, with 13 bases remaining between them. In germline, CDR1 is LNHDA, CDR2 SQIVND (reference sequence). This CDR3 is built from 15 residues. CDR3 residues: CASSLQPGGNQPQHF. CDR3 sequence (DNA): TGTGCCAGTAGTCTACAGCCGGGTGGCAATCAGCCCCAGCATTTT.

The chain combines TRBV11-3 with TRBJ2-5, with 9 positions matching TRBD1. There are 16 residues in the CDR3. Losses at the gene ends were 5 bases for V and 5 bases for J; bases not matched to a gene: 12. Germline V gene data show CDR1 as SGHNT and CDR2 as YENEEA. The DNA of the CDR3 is TGTGCCAGCAGCCAGGGGGGACAGGGCGCCTGGGAGACCCAGTACTTC. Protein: CASSQGGQGAWETQYF.

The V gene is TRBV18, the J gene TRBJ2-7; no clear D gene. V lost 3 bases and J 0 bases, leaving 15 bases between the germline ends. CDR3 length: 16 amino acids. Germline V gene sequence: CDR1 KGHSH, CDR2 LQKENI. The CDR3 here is CASSPQPPTSSYEQYF. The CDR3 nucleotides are TGTGCCAGCTCACCCCAACCCCCCACGAGCTCCTACGAGCAGTACTTC.

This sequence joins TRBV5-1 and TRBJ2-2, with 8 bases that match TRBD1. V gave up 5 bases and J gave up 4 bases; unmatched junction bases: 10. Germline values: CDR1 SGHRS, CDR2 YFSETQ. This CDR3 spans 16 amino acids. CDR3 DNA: TGCGCCAGCAGAAAAGACAGGGGACCGCTCACCGGGGAGCTGTTTTTT. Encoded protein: CASRKDRGPLTGELFF.

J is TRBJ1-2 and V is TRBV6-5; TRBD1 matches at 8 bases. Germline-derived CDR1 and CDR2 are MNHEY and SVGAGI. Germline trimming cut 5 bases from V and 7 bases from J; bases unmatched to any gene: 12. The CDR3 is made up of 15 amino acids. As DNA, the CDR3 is TGTGCCAGCAGTCGACAGGGGAGAGGAGTTGGTGGCTACACCTTC. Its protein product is CASSRQGRGVGGYTF.

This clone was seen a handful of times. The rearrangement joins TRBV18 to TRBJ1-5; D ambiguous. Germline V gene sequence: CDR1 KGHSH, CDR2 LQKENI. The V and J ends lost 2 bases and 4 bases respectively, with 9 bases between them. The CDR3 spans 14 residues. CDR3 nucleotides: TGTGCCAGCTCACCAACGGGGAGGAATCAGCCCCAGCATTTT. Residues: CASSPTGRNQPQHF. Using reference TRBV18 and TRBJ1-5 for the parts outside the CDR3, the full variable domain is NAGVMQNPRHLVRRRGQEARLRCSPMKGHSHVYWYRQLPEEGLKFMVYLQKENIIDESGMPKERFSAEFPKEGPSILRIQQVVRGDSAAYFCASSPTGRNQPQHFGDGTRLSIL.

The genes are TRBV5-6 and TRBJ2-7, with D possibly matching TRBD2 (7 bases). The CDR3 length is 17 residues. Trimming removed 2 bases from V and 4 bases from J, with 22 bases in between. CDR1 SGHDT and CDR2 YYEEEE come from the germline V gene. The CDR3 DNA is TGTGCCAGCAGCTTCCGGGGAGGGGGTCACCGTGTGTACGAGCAGTACTTC. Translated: CASSFRGGGHRVYEQYF.

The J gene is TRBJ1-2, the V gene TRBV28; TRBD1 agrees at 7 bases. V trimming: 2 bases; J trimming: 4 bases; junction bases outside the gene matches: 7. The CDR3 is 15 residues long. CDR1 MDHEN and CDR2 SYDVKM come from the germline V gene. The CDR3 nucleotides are TGTGCCAGCAGTTTACCGAACAGGGGTACCTATGGCTACACCTTC. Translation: CASSLPNRGTYGYTF.

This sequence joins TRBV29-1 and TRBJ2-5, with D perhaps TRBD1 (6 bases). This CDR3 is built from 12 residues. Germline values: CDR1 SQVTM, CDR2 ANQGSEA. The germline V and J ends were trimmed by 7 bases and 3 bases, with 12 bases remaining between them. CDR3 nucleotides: TGCAGCGCCTACAGGGACAAAGAGACCCAGTACTTC. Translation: CSAYRDKETQYF. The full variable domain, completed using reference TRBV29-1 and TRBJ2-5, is SAVISQKPSRDICQRGTSLTIQCQVDSQVTMMFWYRQQPGQSLTLIATANQGSEATYESGFVIDKFPISRPNLTFSTLTVSNMSPEDSSIYLCSAYRDKETQYFGPGTRLLVL.

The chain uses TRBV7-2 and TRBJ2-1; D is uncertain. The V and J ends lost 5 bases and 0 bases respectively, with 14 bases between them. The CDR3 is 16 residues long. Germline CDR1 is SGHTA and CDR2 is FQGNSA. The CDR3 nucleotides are TGTGCCAGCAGCCCGAACGGGCCCGACTCCTACAATGAGCAGTTCTTC. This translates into CASSPNGPDSYNEQFF.

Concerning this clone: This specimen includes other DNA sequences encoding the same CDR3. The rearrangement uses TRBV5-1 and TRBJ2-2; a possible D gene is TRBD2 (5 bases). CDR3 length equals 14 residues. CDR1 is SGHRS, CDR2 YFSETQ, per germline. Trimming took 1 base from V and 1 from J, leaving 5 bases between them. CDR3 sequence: CASSLSGNTGELFF. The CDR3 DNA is TGCGCCAGCAGCTTGAGCGGGAACACCGGGGAGCTGTTTTTT.

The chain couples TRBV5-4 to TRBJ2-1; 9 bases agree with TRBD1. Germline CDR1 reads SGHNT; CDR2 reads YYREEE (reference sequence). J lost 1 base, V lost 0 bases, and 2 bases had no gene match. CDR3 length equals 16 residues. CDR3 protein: CASSLGGTGSYNEQFF. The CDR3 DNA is TGTGCCAGCAGCTTGGGCGGGACAGGGTCCTACAATGAGCAGTTCTTC.

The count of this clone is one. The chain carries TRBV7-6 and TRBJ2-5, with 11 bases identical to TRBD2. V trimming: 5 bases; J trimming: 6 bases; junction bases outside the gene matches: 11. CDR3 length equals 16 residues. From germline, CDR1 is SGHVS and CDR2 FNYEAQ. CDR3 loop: CASSLQGLAVTKTQYF. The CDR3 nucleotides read TGTGCCAGCAGCCTACAGGGACTAGCGGTTACGAAGACCCAGTACTTC.

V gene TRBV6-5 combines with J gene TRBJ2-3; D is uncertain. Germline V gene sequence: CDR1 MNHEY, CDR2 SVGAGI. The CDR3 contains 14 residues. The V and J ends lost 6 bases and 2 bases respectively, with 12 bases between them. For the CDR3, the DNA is TGTGCCAGCAGCTTCAGATATCTCACAGATACGCAGTATTTT. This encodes CASSFRYLTDTQYF.

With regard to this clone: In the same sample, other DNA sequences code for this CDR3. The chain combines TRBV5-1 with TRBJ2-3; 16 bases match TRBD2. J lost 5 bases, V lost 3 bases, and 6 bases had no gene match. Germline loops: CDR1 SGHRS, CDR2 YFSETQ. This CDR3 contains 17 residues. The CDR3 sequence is CASSWGLAGGPGDTQYF. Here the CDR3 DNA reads TGCGCCAGCAGCTGGGGACTAGCGGGAGGGCCTGGAGATACGCAGTATTTT.

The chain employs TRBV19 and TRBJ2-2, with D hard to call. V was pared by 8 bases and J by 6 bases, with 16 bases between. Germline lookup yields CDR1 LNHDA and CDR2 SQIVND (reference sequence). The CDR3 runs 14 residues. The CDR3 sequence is CASLGRDRSGELFF. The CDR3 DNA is TGTGCCAGTTTGGGAAGGGATAGGTCCGGGGAGCTGTTTTTT.

CDR3 DNA sequence: TGCAGTGCTAAACAGGGAAACGAGCAGTACTTC. Amino acid sequence: CSAKQGNEQYF. The chain carries TRBV20-1 and TRBJ2-7, with D perhaps matching TRBD1 (6 bases). The length of the CDR3 is 11 residues. The V end lost 4 bases, the J end lost 5 bases, and 9 bases lay between the germline ends. CDR1 DFQATT and CDR2 SNEGSKA come from the germline V gene (reference sequence).

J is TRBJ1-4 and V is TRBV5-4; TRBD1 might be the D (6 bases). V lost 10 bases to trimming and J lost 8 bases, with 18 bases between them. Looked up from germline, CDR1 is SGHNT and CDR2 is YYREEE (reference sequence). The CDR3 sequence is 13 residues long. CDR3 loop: CAVKVTGKEKLFF. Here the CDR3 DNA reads TGTGCCGTAAAGGTCACAGGGAAGGAAAAACTGTTTTTT.

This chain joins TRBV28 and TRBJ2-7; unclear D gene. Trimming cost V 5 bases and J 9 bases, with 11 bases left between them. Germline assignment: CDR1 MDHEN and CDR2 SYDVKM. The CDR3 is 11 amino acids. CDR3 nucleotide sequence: TGTGCCAGCAGTCGGAACCCCGTGCAGTACTTC. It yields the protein CASSRNPVQYF.

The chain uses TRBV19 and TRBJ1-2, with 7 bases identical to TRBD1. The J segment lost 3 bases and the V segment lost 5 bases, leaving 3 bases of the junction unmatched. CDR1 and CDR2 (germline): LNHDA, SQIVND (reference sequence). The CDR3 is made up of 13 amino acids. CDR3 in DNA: TGTGCCAGTAGTCGGGACAGATACTATGGCTACACCTTC. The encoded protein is CASSRDRYYGYTF.

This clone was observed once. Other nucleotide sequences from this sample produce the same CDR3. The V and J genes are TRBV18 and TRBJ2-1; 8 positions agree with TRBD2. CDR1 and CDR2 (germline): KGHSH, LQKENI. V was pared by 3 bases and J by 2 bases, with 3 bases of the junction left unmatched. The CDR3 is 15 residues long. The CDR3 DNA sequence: TGTGCCAGCTCACCTACTAGCGGAACCTACAATGAGCAGTTCTTC. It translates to CASSPTSGTYNEQFF.

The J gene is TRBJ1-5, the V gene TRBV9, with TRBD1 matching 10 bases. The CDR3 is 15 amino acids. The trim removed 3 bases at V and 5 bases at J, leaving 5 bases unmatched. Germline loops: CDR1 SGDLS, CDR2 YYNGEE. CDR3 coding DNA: TGTGCCAGCAGCGCCTGGGACAGGGGAGATCAGCCCCAGCATTTT. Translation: CASSAWDRGDQPQHF.

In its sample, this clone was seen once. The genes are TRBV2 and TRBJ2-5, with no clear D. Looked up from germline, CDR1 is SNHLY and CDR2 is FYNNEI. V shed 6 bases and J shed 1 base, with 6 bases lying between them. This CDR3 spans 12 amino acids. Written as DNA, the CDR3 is TGTGCCAGCAGGCTCCTCCAAGAGACCCAGTACTTC. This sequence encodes CASRLLQETQYF.

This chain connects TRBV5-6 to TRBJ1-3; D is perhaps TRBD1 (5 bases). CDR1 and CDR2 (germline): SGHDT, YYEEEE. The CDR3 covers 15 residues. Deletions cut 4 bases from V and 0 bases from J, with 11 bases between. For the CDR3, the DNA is TGTGCCAGCAGCATGCCAGGGAGCTCTGGAAACACCATATATTTT. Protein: CASSMPGSSGNTIYF.

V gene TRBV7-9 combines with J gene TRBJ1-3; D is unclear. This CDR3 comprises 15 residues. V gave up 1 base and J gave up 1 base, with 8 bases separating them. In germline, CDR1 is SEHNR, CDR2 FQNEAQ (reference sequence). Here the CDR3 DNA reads TGTGCCAGCAGCTTAGTTCTGTCTTCTGGAAACACCATATATTTT. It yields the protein CASSLVLSSGNTIYF. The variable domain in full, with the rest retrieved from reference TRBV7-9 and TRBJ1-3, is DTGVSQNPRHKITKRGQNVTFRCDPISEHNRLYWYRQTLGQGPEFLTYFQNEAQLEKSRLLSDRFSAERPKGSFSTLEIQRTEQGDSAMYLCASSLVLSSGNTIYFGEGSWLTVV.

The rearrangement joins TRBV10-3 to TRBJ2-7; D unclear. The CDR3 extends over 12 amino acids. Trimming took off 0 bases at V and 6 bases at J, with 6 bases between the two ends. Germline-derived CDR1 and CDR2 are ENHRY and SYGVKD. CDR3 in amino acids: CAISESRREQYF. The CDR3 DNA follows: TGTGCCATCAGTGAGTCGAGACGCGAGCAGTACTTC.

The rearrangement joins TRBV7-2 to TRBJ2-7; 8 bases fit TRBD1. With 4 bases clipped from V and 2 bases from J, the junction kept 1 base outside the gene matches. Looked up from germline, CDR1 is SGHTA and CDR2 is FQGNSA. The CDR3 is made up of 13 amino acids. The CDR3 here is CASSWDRTYEQYF. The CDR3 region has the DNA TGTGCCAGCAGCTGGGACAGGACCTACGAGCAGTACTTC.

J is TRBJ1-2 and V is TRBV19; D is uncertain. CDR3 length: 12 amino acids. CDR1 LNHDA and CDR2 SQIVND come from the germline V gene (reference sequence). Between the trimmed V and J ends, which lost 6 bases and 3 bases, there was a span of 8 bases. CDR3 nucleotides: TGTGCCAGTAGCTACCGGGACTATGGCTACACCTTC. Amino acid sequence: CASSYRDYGYTF.

CDR3 in DNA: TGTGCCAGCAGCCCTAGGGCGAATCCTGGGGGTTACGAGCAGTACTTC. It specifies CASSPRANPGGYEQYF. The chain recombines TRBV7-8 with TRBJ2-7, with D perhaps assigned TRBD1 or TRBD2 (5 bases each). The V and J ends lost 5 bases and 4 bases respectively, with 21 bases between them. There are 16 residues in the CDR3. Per the germline V gene, CDR1 is SGHVS and CDR2 is FQNEAQ.